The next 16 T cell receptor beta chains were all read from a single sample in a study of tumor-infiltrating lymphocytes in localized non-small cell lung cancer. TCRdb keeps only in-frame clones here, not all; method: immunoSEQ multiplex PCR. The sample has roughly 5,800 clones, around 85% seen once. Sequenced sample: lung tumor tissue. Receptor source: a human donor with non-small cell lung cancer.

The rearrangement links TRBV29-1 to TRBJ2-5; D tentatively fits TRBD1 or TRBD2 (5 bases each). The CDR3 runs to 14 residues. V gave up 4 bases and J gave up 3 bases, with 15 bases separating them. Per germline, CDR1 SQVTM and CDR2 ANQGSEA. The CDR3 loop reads CSVGRAEREETQYF. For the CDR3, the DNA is TGCAGCGTTGGCAGGGCAGAGAGGGAAGAGACCCAGTACTTC.

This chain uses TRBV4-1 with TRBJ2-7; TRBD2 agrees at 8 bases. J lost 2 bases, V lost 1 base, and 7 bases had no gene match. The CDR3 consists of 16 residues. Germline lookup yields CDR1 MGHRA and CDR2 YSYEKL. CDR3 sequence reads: CASSQGSQRGTYEQYF. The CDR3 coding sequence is TGCGCCAGCAGCCAAGGGTCCCAGCGGGGGACCTACGAGCAGTACTTC.

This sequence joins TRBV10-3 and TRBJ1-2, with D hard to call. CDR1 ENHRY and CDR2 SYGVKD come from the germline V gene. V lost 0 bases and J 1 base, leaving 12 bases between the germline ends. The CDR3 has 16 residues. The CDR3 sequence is CAISESRFGGNYGYTF. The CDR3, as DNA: TGTGCCATCAGTGAGTCGCGGTTCGGCGGTAACTATGGCTACACCTTC.

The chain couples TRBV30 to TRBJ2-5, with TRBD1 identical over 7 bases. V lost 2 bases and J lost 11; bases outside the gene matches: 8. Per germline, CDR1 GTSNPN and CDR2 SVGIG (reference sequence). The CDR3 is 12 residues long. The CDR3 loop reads CAWSPTGVEQYF. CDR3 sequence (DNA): TGTGCCTGGAGTCCAACAGGGGTAGAGCAGTACTTC.

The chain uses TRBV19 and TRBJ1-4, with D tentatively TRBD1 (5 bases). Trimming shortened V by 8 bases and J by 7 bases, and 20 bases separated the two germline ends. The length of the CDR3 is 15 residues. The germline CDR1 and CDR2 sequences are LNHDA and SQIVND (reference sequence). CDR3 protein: CASCRDRLWGEKLFF. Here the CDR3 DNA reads TGTGCCAGTTGCCGGGACCGCCTTTGGGGTGAAAAACTGTTTTTT.

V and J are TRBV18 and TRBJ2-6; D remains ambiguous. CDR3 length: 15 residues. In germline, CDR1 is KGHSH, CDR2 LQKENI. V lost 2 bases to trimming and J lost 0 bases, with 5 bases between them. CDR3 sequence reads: CASSPSHSGANVLTF. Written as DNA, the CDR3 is TGTGCCAGCTCACCAAGCCACTCTGGGGCCAACGTCCTGACTTTC.

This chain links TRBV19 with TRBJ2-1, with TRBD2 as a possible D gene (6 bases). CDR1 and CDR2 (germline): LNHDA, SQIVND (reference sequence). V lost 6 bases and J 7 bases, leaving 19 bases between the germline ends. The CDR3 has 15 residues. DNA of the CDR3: TGTGCCAGTAGAGCCGGGACCGGGGGTATTAATGAGCAGTTCTTC. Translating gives CASRAGTGGINEQFF.

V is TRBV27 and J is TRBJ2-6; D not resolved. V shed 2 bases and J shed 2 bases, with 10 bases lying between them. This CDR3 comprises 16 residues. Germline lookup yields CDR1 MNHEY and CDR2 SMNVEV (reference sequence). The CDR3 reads CASSLIRATGANVLTF. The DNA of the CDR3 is TGTGCCAGCAGTTTAATAAGGGCAACTGGGGCCAACGTCCTGACTTTC.

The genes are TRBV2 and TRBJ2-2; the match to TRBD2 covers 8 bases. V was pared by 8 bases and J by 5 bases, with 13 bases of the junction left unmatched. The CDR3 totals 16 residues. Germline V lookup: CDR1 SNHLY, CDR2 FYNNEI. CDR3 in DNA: TGTGCCAGCTATTTAGGACTAGCCCCTAGGACCGGGGAGCTGTTTTTT. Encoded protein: CASYLGLAPRTGELFF.

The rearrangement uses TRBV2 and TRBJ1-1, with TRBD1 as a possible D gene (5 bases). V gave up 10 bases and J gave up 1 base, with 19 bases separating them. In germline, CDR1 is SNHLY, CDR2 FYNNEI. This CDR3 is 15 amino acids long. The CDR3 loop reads CAISMEGGGNTEAFF. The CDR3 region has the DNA TGTGCCATCAGCATGGAGGGCGGGGGGAACACTGAAGCTTTCTTT.

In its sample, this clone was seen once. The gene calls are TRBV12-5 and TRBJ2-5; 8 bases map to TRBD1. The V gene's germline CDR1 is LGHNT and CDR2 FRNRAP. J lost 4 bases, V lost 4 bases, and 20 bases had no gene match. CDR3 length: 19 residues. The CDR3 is CASGSTGDGAGIKPETQYF. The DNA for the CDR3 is TGTGCTAGTGGTTCGACAGGGGATGGAGCCGGAATTAAACCAGAGACCCAGTACTTC.

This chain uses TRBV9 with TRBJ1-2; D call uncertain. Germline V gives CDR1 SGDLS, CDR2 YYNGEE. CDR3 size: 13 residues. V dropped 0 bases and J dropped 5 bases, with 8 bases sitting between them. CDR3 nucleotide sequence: TGTGCCAGCAGCGTAGGGTGGTCATATGGCTACACCTTC. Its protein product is CASSVGWSYGYTF.

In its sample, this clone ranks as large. CDR3 sequence reads: CASSVAGSYEQYF. The CDR3 DNA is TGTGCCAGCAGCGTAGCCGGCTCCTACGAGCAGTACTTC. J is TRBJ2-7 and V is TRBV9; D is unresolved. V lost 0 bases and J lost 0, with 4 bases in between. This CDR3 has 13 residues. From germline, CDR1 is SGDLS and CDR2 YYNGEE.

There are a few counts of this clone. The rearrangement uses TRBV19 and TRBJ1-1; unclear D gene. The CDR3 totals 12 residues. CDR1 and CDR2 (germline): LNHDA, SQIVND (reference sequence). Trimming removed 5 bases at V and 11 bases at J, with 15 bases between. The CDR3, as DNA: TGTGCCAGTAGTTCAGACCGATTGGGGGCTTTCTTT. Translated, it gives CASSSDRLGAFF.

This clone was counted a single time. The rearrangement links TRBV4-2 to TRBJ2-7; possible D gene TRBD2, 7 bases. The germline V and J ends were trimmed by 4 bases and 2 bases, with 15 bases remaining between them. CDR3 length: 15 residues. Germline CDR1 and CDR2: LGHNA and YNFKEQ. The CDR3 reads CASSLGEGVAYEQYF. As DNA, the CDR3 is TGTGCCAGCAGCCTCGGGGAGGGGGTTGCCTACGAGCAGTACTTC.

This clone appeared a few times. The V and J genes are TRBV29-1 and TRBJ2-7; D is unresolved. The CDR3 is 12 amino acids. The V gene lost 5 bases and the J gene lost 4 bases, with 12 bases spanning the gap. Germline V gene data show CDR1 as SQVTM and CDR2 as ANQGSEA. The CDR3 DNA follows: TGCAGCGTTAAGGTCACCCGGTACGAGCAGTACTTC. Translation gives CSVKVTRYEQYF.